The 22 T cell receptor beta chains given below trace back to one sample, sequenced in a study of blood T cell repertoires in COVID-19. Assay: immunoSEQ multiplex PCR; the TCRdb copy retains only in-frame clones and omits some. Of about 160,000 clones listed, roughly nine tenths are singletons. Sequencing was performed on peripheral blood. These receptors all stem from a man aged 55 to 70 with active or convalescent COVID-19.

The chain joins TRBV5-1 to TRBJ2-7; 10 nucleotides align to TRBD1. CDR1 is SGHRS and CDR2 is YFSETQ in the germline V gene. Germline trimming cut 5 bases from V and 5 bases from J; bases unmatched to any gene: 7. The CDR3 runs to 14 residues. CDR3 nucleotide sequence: TGCGCCAGCAGTCTAGGACAGGGGGACGACGAGCAGTACTTC. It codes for CASSLGQGDDEQYF. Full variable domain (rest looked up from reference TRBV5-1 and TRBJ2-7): KAGVTQTPRYLIKTRGQQVTLSCSPISGHRSVSWYQQTPGQGLQFLFEYFSETQRNKGNFPGRFSGRQFSNSRSEMNVSTLELGDSALYLCASSLGQGDDEQYFGPGTRLTVT.

The CDR3 region has the DNA TGCGCCAGCAGCTCGGGACAGACCAACACTGAAGCTTTCTTT. Its protein is CASSSGQTNTEAFF. The J gene is TRBJ1-1, the V gene TRBV5-1; 7 bases are a match to TRBD1. Germline V gives CDR1 SGHRS, CDR2 YFSETQ. The CDR3 spans 14 residues. Unmatched junction bases numbered 4, after V lost 3 bases and J lost 2 bases.

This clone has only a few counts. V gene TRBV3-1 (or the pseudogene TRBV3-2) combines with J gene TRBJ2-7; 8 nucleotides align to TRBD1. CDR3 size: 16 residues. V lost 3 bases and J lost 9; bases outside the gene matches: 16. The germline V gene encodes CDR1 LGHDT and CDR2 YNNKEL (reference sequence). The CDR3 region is CASSHSTGQGRAGQYF. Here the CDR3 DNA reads TGTGCCAGCAGCCACTCAACTGGACAGGGAAGAGCAGGGCAGTACTTC.

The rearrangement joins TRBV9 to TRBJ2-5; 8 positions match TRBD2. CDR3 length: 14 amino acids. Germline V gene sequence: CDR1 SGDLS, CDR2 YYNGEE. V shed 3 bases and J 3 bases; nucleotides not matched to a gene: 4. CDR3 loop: CASSASGSEETQYF. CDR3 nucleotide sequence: TGTGCCAGCAGCGCGAGCGGGAGCGAAGAGACCCAGTACTTC.

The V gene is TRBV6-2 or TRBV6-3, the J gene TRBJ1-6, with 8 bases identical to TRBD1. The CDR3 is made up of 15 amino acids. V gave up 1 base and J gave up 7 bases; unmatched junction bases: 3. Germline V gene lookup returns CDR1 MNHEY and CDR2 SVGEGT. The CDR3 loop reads CASSYWDRKNSPLHF. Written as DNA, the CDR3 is TGTGCCAGCAGTTACTGGGACAGGAAAAATTCACCCCTCCACTTT.

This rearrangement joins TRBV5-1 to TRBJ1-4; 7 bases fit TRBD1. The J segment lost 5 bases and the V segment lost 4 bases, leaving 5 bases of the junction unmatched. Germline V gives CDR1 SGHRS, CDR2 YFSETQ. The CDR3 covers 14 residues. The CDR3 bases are TGCGCCAGCAGCCGAGGGACAGAAAATGAAAAACTGTTTTTT. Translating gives CASSRGTENEKLFF. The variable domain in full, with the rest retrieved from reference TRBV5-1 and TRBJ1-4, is KAGVTQTPRYLIKTRGQQVTLSCSPISGHRSVSWYQQTPGQGLQFLFEYFSETQRNKGNFPGRFSGRQFSNSRSEMNVSTLELGDSALYLCASSRGTENEKLFFGSGTQLSVL.

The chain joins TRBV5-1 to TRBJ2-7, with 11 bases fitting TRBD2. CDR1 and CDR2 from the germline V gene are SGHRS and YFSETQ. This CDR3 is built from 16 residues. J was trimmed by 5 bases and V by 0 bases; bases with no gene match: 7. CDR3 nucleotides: TGCGCCAGCAGCTTGGATACTAGCGGGAGTATCCACGAGCAGTACTTC. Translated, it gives CASSLDTSGSIHEQYF. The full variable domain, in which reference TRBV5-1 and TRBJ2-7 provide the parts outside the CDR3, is KAGVTQTPRYLIKTRGQQVTLSCSPISGHRSVSWYQQTPGQGLQFLFEYFSETQRNKGNFPGRFSGRQFSNSRSEMNVSTLELGDSALYLCASSLDTSGSIHEQYFGPGTRLTVT.

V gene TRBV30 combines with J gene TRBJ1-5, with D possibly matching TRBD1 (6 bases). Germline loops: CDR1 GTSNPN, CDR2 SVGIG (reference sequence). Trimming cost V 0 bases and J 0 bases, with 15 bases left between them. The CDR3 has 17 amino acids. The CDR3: CAWSVDRTEYSNQPQHF. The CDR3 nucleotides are TGTGCCTGGAGTGTAGACCGGACAGAGTATAGCAATCAGCCCCAGCATTTT.

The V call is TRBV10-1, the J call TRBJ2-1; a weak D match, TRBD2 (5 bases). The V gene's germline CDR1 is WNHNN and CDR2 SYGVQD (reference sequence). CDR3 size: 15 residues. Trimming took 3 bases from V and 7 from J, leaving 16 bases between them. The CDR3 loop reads CASSESGSRENEQFF. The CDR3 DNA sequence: TGCGCCAGCAGTGAATCCGGCTCGAGGGAAAATGAGCAGTTCTTC.

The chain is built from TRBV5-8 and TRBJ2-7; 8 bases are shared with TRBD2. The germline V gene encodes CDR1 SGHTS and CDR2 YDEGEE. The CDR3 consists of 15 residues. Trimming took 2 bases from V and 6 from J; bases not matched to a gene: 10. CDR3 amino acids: CASSFRGGPSIEQYF. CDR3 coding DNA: TGTGCCAGCAGCTTTCGGGGGGGGCCGTCAATCGAGCAGTACTTC.

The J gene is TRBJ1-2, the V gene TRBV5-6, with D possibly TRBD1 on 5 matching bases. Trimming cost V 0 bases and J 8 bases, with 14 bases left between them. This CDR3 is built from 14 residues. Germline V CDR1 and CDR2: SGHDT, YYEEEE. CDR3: CASSLALRGGGYTF. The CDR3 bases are TGTGCCAGCAGCTTGGCCCTTCGGGGGGGAGGCTACACCTTC.

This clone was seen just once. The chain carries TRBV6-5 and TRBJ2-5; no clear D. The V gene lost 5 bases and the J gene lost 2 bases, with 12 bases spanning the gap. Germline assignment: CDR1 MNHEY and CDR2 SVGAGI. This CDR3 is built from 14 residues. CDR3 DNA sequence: TGTGCCAGCAGTCCAAAGAGGATACAAGAGACCCAGTACTTC. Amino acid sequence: CASSPKRIQETQYF.

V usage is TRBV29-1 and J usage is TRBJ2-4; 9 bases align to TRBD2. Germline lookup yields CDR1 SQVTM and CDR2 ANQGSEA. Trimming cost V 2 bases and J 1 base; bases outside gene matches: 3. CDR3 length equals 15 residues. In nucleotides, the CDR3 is TGCAGCGTTGAAAATAGCGGGAGTGCCAAAAACATTCAGTACTTC. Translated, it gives CSVENSGSAKNIQYF.

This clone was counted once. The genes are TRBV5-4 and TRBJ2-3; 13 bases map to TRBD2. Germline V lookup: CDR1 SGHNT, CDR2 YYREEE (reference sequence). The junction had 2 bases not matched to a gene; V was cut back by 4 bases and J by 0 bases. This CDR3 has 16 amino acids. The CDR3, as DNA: TGTGCCAGCAGCCGGGGACTAGCGGGAAGCACAGATACGCAGTATTTT. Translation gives CASSRGLAGSTDTQYF.

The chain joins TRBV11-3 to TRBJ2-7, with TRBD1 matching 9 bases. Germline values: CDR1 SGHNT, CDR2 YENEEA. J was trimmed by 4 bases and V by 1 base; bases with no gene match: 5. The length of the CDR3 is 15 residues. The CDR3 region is CASSLASGQGYEQYF. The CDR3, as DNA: TGTGCCAGCAGCTTAGCATCGGGACAGGGATACGAGCAGTACTTC.

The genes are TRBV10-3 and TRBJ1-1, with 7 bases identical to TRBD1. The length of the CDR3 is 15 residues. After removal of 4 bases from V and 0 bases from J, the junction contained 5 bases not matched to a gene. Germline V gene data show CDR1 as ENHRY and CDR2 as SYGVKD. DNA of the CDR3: TGTGCCATCAGTGTGACAGGGCCTATGAACACTGAAGCTTTCTTT. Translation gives CAISVTGPMNTEAFF.

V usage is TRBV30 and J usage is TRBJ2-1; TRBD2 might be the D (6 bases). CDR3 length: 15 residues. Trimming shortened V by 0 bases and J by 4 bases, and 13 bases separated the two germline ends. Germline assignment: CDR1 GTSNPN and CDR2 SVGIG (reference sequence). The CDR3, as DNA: TGTGCCTGGAGTGTAGGGGCTAGCGCTTACAATGAGCAGTTCTTC. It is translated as CAWSVGASAYNEQFF. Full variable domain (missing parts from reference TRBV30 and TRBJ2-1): SQTIHQWPATLVQPVGSPLSLECTVEGTSNPNLYWYRQAAGRGLQLLFYSVGIGQISSEVPQNLSASRPQDRQFILSSKKLLLSDSGFYLCAWSVGASAYNEQFFGPGTRLTVL.

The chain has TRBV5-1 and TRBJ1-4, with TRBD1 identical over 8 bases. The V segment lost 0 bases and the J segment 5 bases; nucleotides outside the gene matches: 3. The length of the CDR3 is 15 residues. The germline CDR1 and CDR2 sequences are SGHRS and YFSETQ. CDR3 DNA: TGCGCCAGCAGCTTGGGACAGGGGCGGAATGAAAAACTGTTTTTT. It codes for CASSLGQGRNEKLFF.

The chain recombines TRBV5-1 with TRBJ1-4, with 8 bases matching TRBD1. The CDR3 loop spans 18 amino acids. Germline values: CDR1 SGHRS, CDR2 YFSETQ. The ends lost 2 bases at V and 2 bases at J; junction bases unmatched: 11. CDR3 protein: CASSFSGGVLRTNEKLFF. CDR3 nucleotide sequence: TGCGCCAGCAGCTTTTCAGGGGGCGTCTTGAGGACTAATGAAAAACTGTTTTTT.

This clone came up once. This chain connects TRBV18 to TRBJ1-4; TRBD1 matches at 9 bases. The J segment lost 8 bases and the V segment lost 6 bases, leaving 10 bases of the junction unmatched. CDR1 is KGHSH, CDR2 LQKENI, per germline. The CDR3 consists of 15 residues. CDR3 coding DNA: TGTGCCAGCTCGCCCACCGGGACAGGGTTAGAAAAACTGTTTTTT. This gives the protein CASSPTGTGLEKLFF.

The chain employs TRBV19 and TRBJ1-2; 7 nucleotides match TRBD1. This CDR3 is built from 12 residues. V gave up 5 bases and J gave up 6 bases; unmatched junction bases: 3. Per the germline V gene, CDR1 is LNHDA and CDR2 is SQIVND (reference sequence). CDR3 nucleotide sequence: TGTGCCAGTAGTGGCCAGGGGGATGGCTACACCTTC. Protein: CASSGQGDGYTF.

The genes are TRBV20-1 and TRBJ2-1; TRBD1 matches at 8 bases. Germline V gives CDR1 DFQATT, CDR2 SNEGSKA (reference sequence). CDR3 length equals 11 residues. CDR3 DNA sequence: TGCAGCGGACAGGGACGTAATGAGCAGTTCTTC. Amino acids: CSGQGRNEQFF.